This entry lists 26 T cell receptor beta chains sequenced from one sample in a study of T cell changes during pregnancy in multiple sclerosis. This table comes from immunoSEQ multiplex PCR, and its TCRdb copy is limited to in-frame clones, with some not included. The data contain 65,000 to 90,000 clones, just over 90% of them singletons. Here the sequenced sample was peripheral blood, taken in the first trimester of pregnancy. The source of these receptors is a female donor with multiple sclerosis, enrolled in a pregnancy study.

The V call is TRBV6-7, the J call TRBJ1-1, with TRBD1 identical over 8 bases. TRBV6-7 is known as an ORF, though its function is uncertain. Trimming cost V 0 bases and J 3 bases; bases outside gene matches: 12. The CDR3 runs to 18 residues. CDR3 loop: CASSYSQTGDQGDTEAFF. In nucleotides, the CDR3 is TGTGCCAGCAGTTACTCTCAGACAGGGGATCAGGGGGACACTGAAGCTTTCTTT.

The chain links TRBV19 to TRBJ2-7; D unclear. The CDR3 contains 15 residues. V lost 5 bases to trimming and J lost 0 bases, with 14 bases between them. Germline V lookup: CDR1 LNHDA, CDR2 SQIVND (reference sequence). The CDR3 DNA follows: TGTGCCAGTAGTGTCGACTTACTGATCTCCTACGAGCAGTACTTC. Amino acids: CASSVDLLISYEQYF.

CDR3 sequence (DNA): TGTGCCAGTAGTCCCCGGACAGGGTTCGGGGAGACCCAGTACTTC. Protein: CASSPRTGFGETQYF. This chain connects TRBV19 to TRBJ2-5, with 8 bases identical to TRBD1. The trim removed 5 bases at V and 5 bases at J, leaving 10 bases unmatched. The CDR3 covers 15 residues. Germline V gene sequence: CDR1 LNHDA, CDR2 SQIVND (reference sequence).

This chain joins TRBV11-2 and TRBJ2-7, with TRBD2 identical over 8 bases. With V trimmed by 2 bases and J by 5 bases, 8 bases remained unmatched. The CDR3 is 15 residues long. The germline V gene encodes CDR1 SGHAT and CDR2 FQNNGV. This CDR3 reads CASSLHGLAVHEQYF. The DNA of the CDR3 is TGTGCCAGCAGCTTACACGGACTAGCCGTCCACGAGCAGTACTTC. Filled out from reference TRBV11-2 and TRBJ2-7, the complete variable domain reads EAGVAQSPRYKIIEKRQSVAFWCNPISGHATLYWYQQILGQGPKLLIQFQNNGVVDDSQLPKDRFSAERLKGVDSTLKIQPAKLEDSAVYLCASSLHGLAVHEQYFGPGTRLTVT.

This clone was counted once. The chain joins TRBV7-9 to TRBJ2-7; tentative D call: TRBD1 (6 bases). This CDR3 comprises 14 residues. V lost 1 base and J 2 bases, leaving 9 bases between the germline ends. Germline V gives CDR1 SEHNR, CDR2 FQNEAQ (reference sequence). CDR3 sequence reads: CASSLVAGAYEQYF. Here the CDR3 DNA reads TGTGCCAGCAGCTTAGTTGCAGGGGCCTACGAGCAGTACTTC.

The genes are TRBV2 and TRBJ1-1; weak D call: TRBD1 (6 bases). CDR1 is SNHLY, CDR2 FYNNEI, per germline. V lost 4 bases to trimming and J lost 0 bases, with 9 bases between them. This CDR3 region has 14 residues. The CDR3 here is CASSGTDLNTEAFF. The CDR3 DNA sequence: TGTGCCAGCAGTGGGACAGACTTGAACACTGAAGCTTTCTTT.

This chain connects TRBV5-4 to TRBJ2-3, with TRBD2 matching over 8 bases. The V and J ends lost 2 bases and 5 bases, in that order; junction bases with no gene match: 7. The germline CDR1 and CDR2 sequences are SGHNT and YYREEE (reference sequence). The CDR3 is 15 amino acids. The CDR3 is CASSLRRGGLDTQYF. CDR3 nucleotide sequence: TGTGCCAGCAGCTTACGCCGGGGGGGCCTAGATACGCAGTATTTT.

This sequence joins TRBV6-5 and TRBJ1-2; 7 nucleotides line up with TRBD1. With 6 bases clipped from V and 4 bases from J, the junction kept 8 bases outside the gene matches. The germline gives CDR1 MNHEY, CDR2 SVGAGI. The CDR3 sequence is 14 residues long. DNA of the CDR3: TGTGCCAGCAGCCGCCAGGGACAGCCCTATGGCTACACCTTC. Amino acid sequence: CASSRQGQPYGYTF.

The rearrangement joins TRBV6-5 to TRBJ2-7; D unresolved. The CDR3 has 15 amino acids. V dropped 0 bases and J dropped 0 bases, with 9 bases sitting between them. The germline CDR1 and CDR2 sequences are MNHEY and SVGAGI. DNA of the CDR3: TGTGCCAGCAGTTACTCAACGGGTACCTCCTACGAGCAGTACTTC. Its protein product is CASSYSTGTSYEQYF.

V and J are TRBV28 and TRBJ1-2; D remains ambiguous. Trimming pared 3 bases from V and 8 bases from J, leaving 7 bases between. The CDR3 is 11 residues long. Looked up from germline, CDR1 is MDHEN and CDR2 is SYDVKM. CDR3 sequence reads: CASSFAGGYTF. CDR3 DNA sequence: TGTGCCAGCAGTTTTGCGGGAGGCTACACCTTC.

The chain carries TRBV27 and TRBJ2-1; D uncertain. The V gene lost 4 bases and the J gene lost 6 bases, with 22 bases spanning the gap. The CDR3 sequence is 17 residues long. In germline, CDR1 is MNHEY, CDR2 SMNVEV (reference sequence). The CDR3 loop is CASSSGGLIVPGNEQFF. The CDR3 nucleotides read TGTGCCAGCAGTTCCGGCGGTTTAATAGTGCCGGGCAATGAGCAGTTCTTC.

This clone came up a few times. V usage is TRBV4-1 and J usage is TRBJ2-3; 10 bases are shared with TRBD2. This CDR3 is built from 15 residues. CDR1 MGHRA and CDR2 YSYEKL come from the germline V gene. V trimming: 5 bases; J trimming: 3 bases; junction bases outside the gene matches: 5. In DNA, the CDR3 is TGCGCCAGCAGCAACAGCGGGGGGGCAACAGATACGCAGTATTTT. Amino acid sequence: CASSNSGGATDTQYF.

Here the CDR3 reads CASSLAGWDADTQYF. The CDR3 region has the DNA TGTGCCAGCAGCTTAGCGGGGTGGGACGCAGATACGCAGTATTTT. The chain carries TRBV5-4 and TRBJ2-3; 7 nucleotides line up with TRBD2. The germline gives CDR1 SGHNT, CDR2 YYREEE (reference sequence). This CDR3 spans 15 amino acids. The V and J ends lost 2 bases and 4 bases, in that order; junction bases with no gene match: 7.

The CDR3 DNA is TGTGCCATCAGTGAGTCGGCGGGGTCCTACGAGCAGTACTTC. It yields the protein CAISESAGSYEQYF. This chain uses TRBV10-3 with TRBJ2-7; the D gene is possibly TRBD2 (6 bases). This CDR3 region has 14 residues. Germline values: CDR1 ENHRY, CDR2 SYGVKD. Between the trimmed V and J ends, which lost 0 bases and 1 base, there was a span of 7 bases.

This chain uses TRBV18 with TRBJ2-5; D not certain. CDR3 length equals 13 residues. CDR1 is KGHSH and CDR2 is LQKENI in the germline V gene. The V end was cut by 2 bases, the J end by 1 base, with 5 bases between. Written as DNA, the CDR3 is TGTGCCAGCTCACCAAACACCCAAGAGACCCAGTACTTC. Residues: CASSPNTQETQYF.

In DNA form, the CDR3 reads TGTGCCAGCAGCATACTGGGGGGGTACGAGCAGTACTTC. Its translation is CASSILGGYEQYF. This rearrangement joins TRBV7-3 to TRBJ2-7, with 7 bases fitting TRBD2. Germline CDR1 reads SGHTA; CDR2 reads FQGTGA. The J segment lost 4 bases and the V segment lost 5 bases, leaving 5 bases of the junction unmatched. The CDR3 spans 13 residues.

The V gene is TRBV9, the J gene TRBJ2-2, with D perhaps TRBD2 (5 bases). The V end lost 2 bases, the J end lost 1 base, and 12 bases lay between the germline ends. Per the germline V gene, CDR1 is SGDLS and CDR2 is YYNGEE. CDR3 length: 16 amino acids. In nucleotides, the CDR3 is TGTGCCAGCAGCGTCCGTGGGGAGCGGAACACCGGGGAGCTGTTTTTT. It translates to CASSVRGERNTGELFF.

CDR3 nucleotide sequence: TGTGCCAGCAGCGAGTCGACAGGGGAAGAGACCCAGTACTTC. This translates into CASSESTGEETQYF. The chain employs TRBV6-5 and TRBJ2-5; TRBD1 agrees at 8 bases. CDR1 MNHEY and CDR2 SVGAGI come from the germline V gene. With V trimmed by 6 bases and J by 3 bases, 6 bases remained unmatched. The CDR3 runs 14 residues.

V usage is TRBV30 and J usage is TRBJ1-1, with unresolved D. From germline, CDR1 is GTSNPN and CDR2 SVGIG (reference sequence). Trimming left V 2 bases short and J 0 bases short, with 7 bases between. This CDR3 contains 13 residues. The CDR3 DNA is TGTGCCTGGAGTCACAAGATGAACACTGAAGCTTTCTTT. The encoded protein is CAWSHKMNTEAFF.

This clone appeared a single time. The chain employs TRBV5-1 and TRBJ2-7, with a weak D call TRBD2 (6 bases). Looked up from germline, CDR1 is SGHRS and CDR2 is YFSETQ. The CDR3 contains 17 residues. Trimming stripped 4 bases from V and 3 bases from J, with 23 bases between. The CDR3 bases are TGCGCCAGCAGCCCCCGACCGAGGCGGGGTGGGATCTACGAGCAGTACTTC. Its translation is CASSPRPRRGGIYEQYF.

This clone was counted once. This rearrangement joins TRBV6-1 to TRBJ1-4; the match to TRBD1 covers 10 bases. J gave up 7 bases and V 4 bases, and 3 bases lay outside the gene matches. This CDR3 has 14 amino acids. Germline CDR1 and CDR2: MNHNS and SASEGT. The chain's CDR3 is CASSGQGASEKLFF. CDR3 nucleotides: TGTGCCAGCAGTGGACAGGGGGCGAGTGAAAAACTGTTTTTT.

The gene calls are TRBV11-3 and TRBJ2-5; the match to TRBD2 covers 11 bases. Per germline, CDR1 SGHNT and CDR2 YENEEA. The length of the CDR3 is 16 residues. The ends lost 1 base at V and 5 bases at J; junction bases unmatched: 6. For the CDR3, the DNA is TGTGCCAGCAGCTTAGGTAGCGGGGGGGCCGGGGAGACCCAGTACTTC. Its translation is CASSLGSGGAGETQYF.

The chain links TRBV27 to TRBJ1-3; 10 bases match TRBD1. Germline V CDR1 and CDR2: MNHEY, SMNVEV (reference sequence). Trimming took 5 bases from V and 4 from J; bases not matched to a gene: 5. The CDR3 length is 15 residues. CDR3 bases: TGTGCCAGCAGTGCGGGGACAGGGGACGGAAACACCATATATTTT. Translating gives CASSAGTGDGNTIYF.

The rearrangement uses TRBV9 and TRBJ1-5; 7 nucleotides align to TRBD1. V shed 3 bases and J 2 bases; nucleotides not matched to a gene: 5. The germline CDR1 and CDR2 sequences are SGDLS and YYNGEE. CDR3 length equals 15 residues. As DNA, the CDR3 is TGTGCCAGCAGCGGACAGGGACAAGGCAATCAGCCCCAGCATTTT. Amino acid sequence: CASSGQGQGNQPQHF. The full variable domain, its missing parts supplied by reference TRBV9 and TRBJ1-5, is DSGVTQTPKHLITATGQRVTLRCSPRSGDLSVYWYQQSLDQGLQFLIQYYNGEERAKGNILERFSAQQFPDLHSELNLSSLELGDSALYFCASSGQGQGNQPQHFGDGTRLSIL.

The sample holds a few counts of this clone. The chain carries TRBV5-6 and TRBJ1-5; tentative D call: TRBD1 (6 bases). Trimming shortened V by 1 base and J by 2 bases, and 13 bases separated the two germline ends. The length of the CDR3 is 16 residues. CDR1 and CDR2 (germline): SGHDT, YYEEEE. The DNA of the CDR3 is TGTGCCAGCAGCTTGAGCACAGGGTCCCGCAATCAGCCCCAGCATTTT. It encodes CASSLSTGSRNQPQHF.

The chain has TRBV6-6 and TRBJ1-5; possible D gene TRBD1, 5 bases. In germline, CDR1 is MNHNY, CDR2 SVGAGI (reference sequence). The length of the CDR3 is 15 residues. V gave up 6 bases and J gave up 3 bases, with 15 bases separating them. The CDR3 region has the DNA TGTGCCAGCAGACCCGGGGGACCGTCCAATCAGCCCCAGCATTTT. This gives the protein CASRPGGPSNQPQHF.